The source of this T cell receptor beta chain is a study of tumor-infiltrating lymphocytes in primary liver carcinoma. Study-level information: T1-T3 N0M0 was the stage of the tumors, which were roughly 4 to 11 cm across. Study findings and constraints: Tumors significantly exceeded blood in top-250-clone fraction (p = 0.039).

Between 20 and 30 mg of unsorted bulk tissue served as the source from which RNA and DNA were co-extracted. Each tumor sample had over 80% viable tumor cells. The V gene's germline CDR1 is MNHNS and CDR2 SASEGT. The trim removed 2 bases at V and 4 bases at J, leaving 0 bases unmatched. The CDR3 loop spans 14 amino acids. cDNA specific to TCR beta was made from around 530 ng of total RNA, with a constant-region primer employed for priming. Nested multiplex PCR, run for three rounds with slightly modified ARM-PCR, yielded TCR beta libraries. Each of the first two PCR rounds ran nine to ten cycles with TRBV1-TRBV30 forward and C-beta reverse primers. TCRdb redid the calling of the multiplex PCR reads with MiXCR, one entry per CDR3 protein. The sample records 90,000 to 150,000 distinct CDR3 sequences, 50% to 65% being singletons. This clonotype was recorded many times. Antigen specificity is unknown.

The sample consisted of liver tumor tissue from sampling region 1. Stated subset: tumor region T1, superior pole. The chain has TRBV6-1 and TRBJ2-3; 10 bases match TRBD2. The source is an older woman with primary liver carcinoma and hepatitis B virus infection. DNA for the CDR3: TGTGCCAGCAGTGAACTAGCGGGAGCAGATACGCAGTATTTT. This sequence encodes CASSELAGADTQYF.